This is a list of T cell receptor beta chains from one sample in a study of T-cell memory formation after mild COVID-19. TCRdb re-called the 5' RACE reads through MiXCR, storing one row per CDR3 protein. The sample carries 280,000 or so distinct CDR3 sequences, approximately 8.4% recorded once. Sequencing was done on a sample of PBMCs or a T cell subset sorted from them (not recorded which). The receptor set was obtained from a man younger than 35 who had mild COVID-19 (a few samples of this study predate the infection). Cell type and time point are not known. CDR3s include the opening cysteine and the closing phenylalanine or tryptophan. The D gene is left open where the match is weak. Part of the rows lack a size; the others show once, few, many or a class for expanded clones.

- | few | TRBJ2-7 | 11 | TRBV20-1 | CSARVSTEQYF | TGCAGTGCTAGAGTCAGCACCGAGCAGTACTTC
- | many | TRBJ2-3 | 12 | TRBV20-1 | CSASLPPDTQYF | TGCAGTGCTAGCTTACCCCCGGATACGCAGTATTTT
TRBD1 | few | TRBJ2-3 | 12 | TRBV5-1 | CASSFQGATQYF | TGCGCCAGCAGCTTTCAGGGGGCTACGCAGTATTTT
- | - | TRBJ1-1 | 12 | TRBV7-9 | CASSLLRWEAFF | TGTGCCAGCAGCTTACTTCGATGGGAAGCTTTCTTT
- | - | TRBJ1-1 | 15 | TRBV4-1 | CASSQGGGLNTEAFF | TGCGCCAGCAGCCAAGGCGGGGGGTTGAACACTGAAGCTTTCTTT
- | few | TRBJ1-3 | 15 | TRBV12-3/TRBV12-4 | CASSQSRGRGNTIYF | TGTGCCAGCAGCCAGTCGCGGGGTCGGGGAAACACCATATATTTT
- | - | TRBJ2-1 | 11 | TRBV5-6 | CASSHYNEQLF | TGTGCCAGCAGCCATTACAATGAGCAGTTATTC
- | many | TRBJ2-7 | 13 | TRBV11-2 | CASSPGTIYEQYF | TGTGCCAGCAGCCCCGGGACAATTTACGAGCAGTACTTC
TRBD2 | - | TRBJ2-1 | 16 | TRBV27 | CASNRLRSGAYNEQFF | TGTGCCAGCAATCGCCTTCGCAGCGGGGCCTACAATGAGCAGTTCTTC
- | few | TRBJ1-1 | 9 | TRBV11-3 | CARGARAFF | TGTGCCAGGGGAGCACGTGCTTTCTTT
- | - | TRBJ2-7 | 13 | TRBV7-2 | CASSLGHIYEQYF | TGTGCCAGCAGCTTAGGACACATCTACGAGCAGTACTTC
- | - | TRBJ1-2 | 10 | TRBV6-2/TRBV6-3 | CASGNYGYTF | TGTGCCAGCGGTAACTATGGCTACACCTTC
- | few | TRBJ1-2 | 13 | TRBV5-1 | CASSPAQDQGYTF | TGCGCCAGCAGCCCGGCCCAGGACCAAGGCTACACCTTC
- | - | TRBJ2-3 | 14 | TRBV20-1 | CSATGPLLIDTQYF | TGCAGTGCTACGGGACCCTTGCTGATAGATACGCAGTATTTT
- | - | TRBJ2-5 | 16 | TRBV28 | CASSFLGAYSGETQYF | TGTGCCAGCAGTTTTTTGGGGGCTTACTCCGGGGAGACCCAGTACTTC
- | few | TRBJ1-6 | 15 | TRBV7-6 | CASSLGGGAGSPLHF | TGTGCCAGCAGCTTAGGCGGGGGCGCGGGTTCACCCCTCCACTTT
- | many | TRBJ2-2 | 13 | TRBV29-1 | CSVDFMNTGELFF | TGCAGCGTTGATTTCATGAACACCGGGGAGCTGTTTTTT
- | few | TRBJ1-3 | 16 | TRBV7-6 | CASSLEKASSGNTIYF | TGTGCCAGCAGCTTAGAAAAGGCGAGCTCTGGAAACACCATATATTTT
- | few | TRBJ1-5 | 14 | TRBV29-1 | CSVGSASPNQPQHF | TGCAGCGTTGGTTCGGCTTCTCCCAATCAGCCCCAGCATTTT
- | - | TRBJ2-7 | 14 | TRBV20-1 | CRAPAGGWGNEQYF | TGCAGGGCGCCTGCTGGGGGCTGGGGTAACGAGCAGTACTTC
- | many | TRBJ2-3 | 13 | TRBV12-3/TRBV12-4 | CASSFGVLDTQYF | TGTGCCAGCAGTTTTGGGGTGTTGGATACGCAGTATTTT
- | few | TRBJ1-1 | 14 | TRBV11-2 | CASSLTERVAEAFF | TGTGCCAGCAGCTTAACAGAGCGGGTCGCTGAAGCTTTCTTT
- | - | TRBJ2-5 | 15 | TRBV4-3 | CASSQGGRLQETQYF | TGCGCCAGCAGCCAAGGGGGACGTCTCCAAGAGACCCAGTACTTC
- | few | TRBJ1-4 | 12 | TRBV30 | CAWSVRGEKLFF | TGTGCCTGGAGTGTGAGGGGTGAAAAACTGTTTTTT
TRBD1 | few | TRBJ1-3 | 13 | TRBV7-8 | CASAGGPGVTIYF | TGTGCCAGCGCAGGGGGCCCCGGGGTTACCATATATTTT
- | many | TRBJ1-1 | 13 | TRBV19 | CASSIGADTEAFF | TGTGCCAGTAGTATTGGGGCAGACACTGAAGCTTTCTTT